The 14 T cell receptor beta chains presented below share a single source sample, sequenced in a study of shared clonotypes between healthy human individuals. Generated by immunoSEQ multiplex PCR, the TCRdb table keeps only in-frame clones and is missing some. The sample yields about 2 million clones, about 95% seen once. CD45RO-negative cells were positively selected for CCR7, leaving out terminally differentiated effector memory CD45RA+ cells. The sequenced sample was naive CD8+ T cells sorted from blood. All receptors come from a man between 18 and 29 years old in good health.

The gene calls are TRBV6-1 and TRBJ2-7, with D unclear. Trimming removed 5 bases at V and 3 bases at J, with 14 bases between. The CDR3 covers 14 residues. The germline V gene has CDR1 MNHNS and CDR2 SASEGT. As DNA, the CDR3 is TGTGCCAGCAGTCCCCGGACGGATTACTACGAGCAGTACTTC. Protein: CASSPRTDYYEQYF.

This clone has more than one count but fewer than ten. This rearrangement joins TRBV9 to TRBJ1-6; D is unresolved. V lost 0 bases to trimming and J lost 7 bases, with 5 bases between them. The CDR3 length is 13 residues. Germline V gene lookup returns CDR1 SGDLS and CDR2 YYNGEE. CDR3 region: CASSVGWNSPLHF. For the CDR3, the DNA is TGTGCCAGCAGCGTAGGCTGGAATTCACCCCTCCACTTT.

V gene TRBV28 combines with J gene TRBJ1-5; TRBD1 matches at 9 bases. V lost 3 bases to trimming and J lost 2 bases; unmatched junction nucleotides: 5. This CDR3 is built from 16 residues. CDR1 and CDR2 from the germline V gene are MDHEN and SYDVKM. In DNA, the CDR3 is TGTGCCAGCAGTTTGCGGGACAGGGTCGGCAATCAGCCCCAGCATTTT. Translating it yields CASSLRDRVGNQPQHF.

The chain has TRBV7-6 and TRBJ2-7, with 7 nucleotides matching TRBD1. V was clipped by 1 base and J by 4 bases; unmatched bases: 7. This CDR3 region has 15 residues. CDR1 and CDR2 from the germline V gene are SGHVS and FNYEAQ. CDR3 loop: CASSLERGLSYEQYF. In DNA, the CDR3 is TGTGCCAGCAGCTTAGAAAGGGGGCTGAGTTACGAGCAGTACTTC.

This chain connects TRBV27 to TRBJ1-2; 8 bases are a match to TRBD1. Germline lookup yields CDR1 MNHEY and CDR2 SMNVEV (reference sequence). The J segment lost 0 bases and the V segment lost 5 bases, leaving 11 bases of the junction unmatched. This CDR3 spans 17 amino acids. The CDR3 reads CASSPTGGITANYGYTF. DNA for the CDR3: TGTGCCAGCAGTCCTACAGGGGGGATCACCGCTAACTATGGCTACACCTTC.

CDR3 nucleotides: TGTGCCAGCAGCCCCCCCAGAACAGGGGATTCCGGGGAGCTGTTTTTT. As protein: CASSPPRTGDSGELFF. This rearrangement joins TRBV7-8 to TRBJ2-2, with 7 bases that match TRBD1. Germline CDR1 is SGHVS and CDR2 is FQNEAQ. The junction had 12 bases not matched to a gene; V was cut back by 5 bases and J by 6 bases. The CDR3 runs to 16 residues. The entire variable domain, with the rest obtained from reference TRBV7-8 and TRBJ2-2, is as follows: GAGVSQSPRYKVAKRGQDVALRCDPISGHVSLFWYQQALGQGPEFLTYFQNEAQLDKSGLPSDRFFAERPEGSVSTLKIQRTQQEDSAVYLCASSPPRTGDSGELFFGEGSRLTVL.

The J gene is TRBJ2-7, the V gene TRBV7-9, with TRBD2 identical over 11 bases. The ends lost 4 bases at V and 0 bases at J; junction bases unmatched: 2. Germline V gives CDR1 SEHNR, CDR2 FQNEAQ (reference sequence). The CDR3 length is 15 residues. The CDR3 loop reads CASSSTSGNSYEQYF. CDR3 DNA: TGTGCCAGCAGCTCGACTAGCGGGAACTCCTACGAGCAGTACTTC.

This chain uses TRBV7-9 with TRBJ2-7; 9 nucleotides align to TRBD1. CDR1 is SEHNR, CDR2 FQNEAQ, per germline (reference sequence). The J segment lost 6 bases and the V segment lost 5 bases, leaving 17 bases of the junction unmatched. This CDR3 is 17 amino acids long. The CDR3 DNA reads as TGTGCCAGCAGCACGACAGGGGGGGCTGTCTTTGGGTTCGAGCAGTACTTC. Protein sequence: CASSTTGGAVFGFEQYF.

The chain employs TRBV5-1 and TRBJ1-3, with 8 bases aligning to TRBD1. Unmatched junction bases numbered 2, after V lost 3 bases and J lost 0 bases. Germline CDR1 reads SGHRS; CDR2 reads YFSETQ. The length of the CDR3 is 15 residues. The DNA of the CDR3 is TGCGCCAGCAGCTGGGACAGGAACTCTGGAAACACCATATATTTT. Translation: CASSWDRNSGNTIYF.

The table lists this clone with a count of one. This sequence joins TRBV6-1 and TRBJ2-4, with no clear D. Germline V gene sequence: CDR1 MNHNS, CDR2 SASEGT. The CDR3 is made up of 14 amino acids. Trimming removed 3 bases from V and 3 bases from J, with 9 bases in between. This CDR3 reads CASSEVIGKNIQYF. The CDR3 nucleotides are TGTGCCAGCAGTGAGGTTATAGGCAAAAACATTCAGTACTTC.

The J gene is TRBJ2-3, the V gene TRBV30; tentative D call: TRBD2 (6 bases). Germline V gene sequence: CDR1 GTSNPN, CDR2 SVGIG (reference sequence). CDR3 length: 15 amino acids. V lost 0 bases, J lost 3 bases, and 13 bases lay in between. CDR3 loop: CAWSVIGSTTDTQYF. The DNA of the CDR3 is TGTGCCTGGAGTGTAATCGGGAGTACGACAGATACGCAGTATTTT.

This chain joins TRBV4-1 and TRBJ2-1; TRBD2 agrees at 11 bases. Germline values: CDR1 MGHRA, CDR2 YSYEKL. After removal of 1 base from V and 6 bases from J, the junction contained 5 bases not matched to a gene. The CDR3 loop spans 16 amino acids. The CDR3 spells CASSQAGTSGLNEQFF. CDR3 coding DNA: TGCGCCAGCAGCCAAGCCGGGACTAGCGGTCTCAATGAGCAGTTCTTC.

This chain uses TRBV6-5 with TRBJ2-2, with D possibly TRBD1 on 6 matching bases. Deletions cut 4 bases from V and 2 bases from J, with 8 bases between. The CDR3 is 14 residues long. Germline V gene data show CDR1 as MNHEY and CDR2 as SVGAGI. This CDR3 reads CASSWTDNTGELFF. The CDR3 nucleotides read TGTGCCAGCAGTTGGACAGACAACACCGGGGAGCTGTTTTTT.

This rearrangement joins TRBV21-1 to TRBJ1-6; the table's TRBD1 call for D was not verified on the DNA. TRBV21-1 is a documented pseudogene. This CDR3 contains 17 residues. CDR3 bases: TGTGCCAGCAGCTCCGGGACCTCCAGGGGCTACTATTCACCCCTCCACTTT. This gives the protein CASSSGTSRGYYSPLHF.